This entry lists 32 T cell receptor beta chains sequenced from one sample in a study of cytomegalovirus exposure and HLA in healthy donors. Primers for the PCR totalled 60 Vbeta and 13 Jbeta. The protocol was immunoSEQ multiplex PCR, while the TCRdb copy is restricted to in-frame clones and leaves out a portion. The sample lists 200,000 to 250,000 clones, around 85% occurring once. The specimen was PBMCs. Every receptor here comes from a man between 45 and 60 years old in good health and CMV-seronegative.

The chain combines TRBV7-9 with TRBJ1-2; 8 nucleotides match TRBD1. The germline CDR1 and CDR2 sequences are SEHNR and FQNEAQ (reference sequence). The CDR3 totals 15 residues. V lost 2 bases to trimming and J lost 4 bases; unmatched junction nucleotides: 6. CDR3 bases: TGTGCCAGCAGCTTACCCTCGGGACAGGTCTATGGCTACACCTTC. Its protein is CASSLPSGQVYGYTF.

V and J are TRBV18 and TRBJ1-2, with 9 bases fitting TRBD1. The CDR3 extends over 15 amino acids. V shed 0 bases and J 5 bases; nucleotides not matched to a gene: 4. From germline, CDR1 is KGHSH and CDR2 LQKENI. The CDR3 here is CASSPPGQGGYGYTF. DNA of the CDR3: TGTGCCAGCTCACCACCGGGACAGGGTGGATATGGCTACACCTTC. Full variable domain (remainder filled in from reference TRBV18 and TRBJ1-2): NAGVMQNPRHLVRRRGQEARLRCSPMKGHSHVYWYRQLPEEGLKFMVYLQKENIIDESGMPKERFSAEFPKEGPSILRIQQVVRGDSAAYFCASSPPGQGGYGYTFGSGTRLTVV.

The rearrangement uses TRBV27 and TRBJ2-5; tentative D call: TRBD1 (5 bases). The CDR3 is made up of 13 amino acids. V lost 6 bases to trimming and J lost 2 bases, with 10 bases between them. Germline CDR1 MNHEY, CDR2 SMNVEV (reference sequence). CDR3 protein: CASRSDRQETQYF. As DNA, the CDR3 is TGTGCCAGCAGATCCGACAGACAAGAGACCCAGTACTTC.

Only a few counts were recorded for this clone. The chain uses TRBV7-6 and TRBJ2-5; 8 bases align to TRBD2. The V gene's germline CDR1 is SGHVS and CDR2 FNYEAQ. J gave up 3 bases and V 5 bases, and 11 bases lay outside the gene matches. The CDR3 has 16 residues. CDR3: CASSPSLAGREETQYF. The CDR3 DNA reads as TGTGCCAGCAGCCCAAGTTTGGCCGGGAGGGAAGAGACCCAGTACTTC.

This clone was observed a handful of times. The rearrangement uses TRBV27 and TRBJ2-4; 10 bases are shared with TRBD2. J lost 0 bases, V lost 5 bases, and 4 bases had no gene match. CDR1 MNHEY and CDR2 SMNVEV come from the germline V gene (reference sequence). The CDR3 extends over 16 amino acids. CDR3 sequence: CASSPAGGIAKNIQYF. The CDR3 bases are TGTGCCAGCAGTCCAGCGGGAGGGATAGCCAAAAACATTCAGTACTTC.

The V and J genes are TRBV27 and TRBJ1-1, with D possibly being TRBD1 (6 bases). V lost 5 bases to trimming and J lost 5 bases, with 27 bases between them. The CDR3 is 18 residues long. Germline CDR1 MNHEY, CDR2 SMNVEV (reference sequence). The CDR3 DNA sequence: TGTGCCAGCAGTCTGCCATACGGGGGGCCTTTGAGCGGGACTGAAGCTTTCTTT. Translated, it gives CASSLPYGGPLSGTEAFF.

The chain employs TRBV6-6 and TRBJ2-3; possibly TRBD2 for D (6 bases). Germline-derived CDR1 and CDR2 are MNHNY and SVGAGI (reference sequence). Trimming left V 7 bases short and J 3 bases short, with 14 bases between. The CDR3 length is 14 residues. The CDR3 here is CASTGRELTDTQYF. The CDR3 nucleotides are TGTGCCAGCACGGGTCGGGAGTTGACAGATACGCAGTATTTT.

This rearrangement joins TRBV9 to TRBJ2-2, with TRBD2 matching 8 bases. Per the germline V gene, CDR1 is SGDLS and CDR2 is YYNGEE. V trimming: 3 bases; J trimming: 9 bases; junction bases outside the gene matches: 7. The CDR3 loop spans 14 amino acids. This CDR3 reads CASSERSGGRELFF. The DNA for the CDR3 is TGTGCCAGCAGCGAACGCAGCGGGGGCCGGGAGCTGTTTTTT.

This clone was observed a single time. The chain has TRBV6-5 and TRBJ1-3, with 8 bases aligning to TRBD1. The germline CDR1 and CDR2 sequences are MNHEY and SVGAGI. V trimming: 2 bases; J trimming: 2 bases; junction bases outside the gene matches: 5. CDR3 length: 16 residues. The CDR3 is CASSYQGQGTGNTIYF. The CDR3 DNA follows: TGTGCCAGCAGTTACCAAGGACAGGGTACTGGAAACACCATATATTTT.

Only a few counts were recorded for this clone. This rearrangement joins TRBV6-6 to TRBJ1-1; TRBD1 matches at 7 bases. Losses at the gene ends were 4 bases for V and 0 bases for J; bases not matched to a gene: 5. Germline V CDR1 and CDR2: MNHNY, SVGAGI (reference sequence). The CDR3 has 15 amino acids. CDR3 DNA: TGTGCCAGCAGTTTACAGGGGACAATGAACACTGAAGCTTTCTTT. It translates to CASSLQGTMNTEAFF.

The chain carries TRBV7-2 and TRBJ2-6, with a weak D call TRBD2 (6 bases). The germline CDR1 and CDR2 sequences are SGHTA and FQGNSA. Trimming cost V 6 bases and J 3 bases, with 9 bases left between them. This CDR3 comprises 14 residues. Written as DNA, the CDR3 is TGTGCCAGCAGGGGGGGTTATGGGGCCAACGTCCTGACTTTC. Encoded protein: CASRGGYGANVLTF. The variable domain in full, completed from reference TRBV7-2 and TRBJ2-6, reads GAGVSQSPSNKVTEKGKDVELRCDPISGHTALYWYRQSLGQGLEFLIYFQGNSAPDKSGLPSDRFSAERTGGSVSTLTIQRTQQEDSAVYLCASRGGYGANVLTFGAGSRLTVL.

This rearrangement joins TRBV5-4 to TRBJ1-2, with D perhaps matching TRBD1 (5 bases). The germline gives CDR1 SGHNT, CDR2 YYREEE (reference sequence). This CDR3 is 14 amino acids long. Trimming removed 2 bases at V and 1 base at J, with 9 bases between. The chain's CDR3 is CASSFPGINYGYTF. The CDR3 DNA reads as TGTGCCAGCAGCTTCCCAGGGATTAACTATGGCTACACCTTC. The full variable domain, with the rest looked up from reference TRBV5-4 and TRBJ1-2, is ETGVTQSPTHLIKTRGQQVTLRCSSQSGHNTVSWYQQALGQGPQFIFQYYREEENGRGNFPPRFSGLQFPNYSSELNVNALELDDSALYLCASSFPGINYGYTFGSGTRLTVV.

This clone came up a few times. The genes are TRBV28 and TRBJ2-3, with 8 bases aligning to TRBD2. Looked up from germline, CDR1 is MDHEN and CDR2 is SYDVKM. Trimming took 2 bases from V and 2 from J; bases not matched to a gene: 3. The CDR3 sequence is 15 residues long. The CDR3: CASSLAGGFTDTQYF. As DNA, the CDR3 is TGTGCCAGCAGTTTAGCGGGAGGTTTCACAGATACGCAGTATTTT.

This clone has only one observation. The V and J genes are TRBV7-9 and TRBJ2-1; the match to TRBD2 covers 9 bases. This CDR3 spans 13 amino acids. Germline CDR1 SEHNR, CDR2 FQNEAQ (reference sequence). Trimming removed 1 base from V and 16 bases from J; junction bases left unmatched: 8. CDR3 protein: CASSLEATSGFFF. The CDR3 DNA reads as TGTGCCAGCAGCTTAGAAGCCACTAGCGGGTTTTTCTTC.

This chain uses TRBV29-1 with TRBJ2-3; the D gene is possibly TRBD2 (6 bases). The CDR3 runs to 17 residues. Germline values: CDR1 SQVTM, CDR2 ANQGSEA. Trimming removed 1 base at V and 2 bases at J, with 19 bases between. CDR3 sequence (DNA): TGCAGCGTTGAAGGGGCTGGGGGGTCCCCGGCCACAGATACGCAGTATTTT. As protein: CSVEGAGGSPATDTQYF.

This chain links TRBV28 with TRBJ2-7; 9 bases match TRBD1. Germline lookup yields CDR1 MDHEN and CDR2 SYDVKM. With 3 bases clipped from V and 5 bases from J, the junction kept 11 bases outside the gene matches. CDR3 length equals 16 residues. The chain's CDR3 is CASSFVVGQGSHEQYF. The CDR3 DNA reads TGTGCCAGCAGTTTCGTGGTGGGACAGGGTAGCCACGAGCAGTACTTC.

V and J are TRBV7-9 and TRBJ2-3; 10 bases fit TRBD2. V was pared by 5 bases and J by 0 bases, with 11 bases of the junction left unmatched. The CDR3 spans 18 residues. In germline, CDR1 is SEHNR, CDR2 FQNEAQ (reference sequence). The CDR3 DNA follows: TGTGCCAGCAGCCCCCGACTAGCGGGTCGCCGTAGCACAGATACGCAGTATTTT. This encodes CASSPRLAGRRSTDTQYF.

CDR3 DNA sequence: TGTGCCAGCTCTCCTGTGGGGGGGGGCACTGAAGCTTTCTTT. It translates to CASSPVGGGTEAFF. The V call is TRBV18, the J call TRBJ1-1; TRBD1 is a possible D gene (5 bases). Germline CDR1 is KGHSH and CDR2 is LQKENI. Trimming left V 6 bases short and J 4 bases short, with 15 bases between. The CDR3 contains 14 residues.

The chain has TRBV5-1 and TRBJ1-2; 7 bases match TRBD1. The CDR3 runs to 14 residues. J gave up 8 bases and V 1 base, and 8 bases lay outside the gene matches. The germline CDR1 and CDR2 sequences are SGHRS and YFSETQ. The CDR3 reads CASSLTGDRWGYTF. CDR3 coding DNA: TGCGCCAGCAGCTTGACAGGGGACCGGTGGGGCTACACCTTC.

V gene TRBV30 combines with J gene TRBJ2-7; tentative D call: TRBD1 (6 bases). This CDR3 is built from 13 residues. The germline V gene has CDR1 GTSNPN and CDR2 SVGIG (reference sequence). Trimming stripped 4 bases from V and 0 bases from J, with 10 bases between. CDR3 DNA: TGTGCCTGGACCGACAGGATCTCCTACGAGCAGTACTTC. It translates to CAWTDRISYEQYF. Using reference TRBV30 and TRBJ2-7 for the parts outside the CDR3, the full variable domain is SQTIHQWPATLVQPVGSPLSLECTVEGTSNPNLYWYRQAAGRGLQLLFYSVGIGQISSEVPQNLSASRPQDRQFILSSKKLLLSDSGFYLCAWTDRISYEQYFGPGTRLTVT.

This chain links TRBV28 with TRBJ1-5; 9 nucleotides align to TRBD1. V gave up 6 bases and J gave up 6 bases; unmatched junction bases: 9. Germline V gives CDR1 MDHEN, CDR2 SYDVKM. This CDR3 is built from 15 residues. CDR3 loop: CASRYLQGASQPQHF. The CDR3 DNA reads TGTGCCAGCAGGTATTTACAGGGGGCTAGTCAGCCCCAGCATTTT.

The chain employs TRBV30 and TRBJ1-2; 11 nucleotides agree with TRBD1. This CDR3 comprises 15 residues. J was trimmed by 4 bases and V by 4 bases; bases with no gene match: 8. Germline lookup yields CDR1 GTSNPN and CDR2 SVGIG (reference sequence). The CDR3 nucleotides are TGTGCCTGGATTCGGACAGGGGGCTATGGCTATGGCTACACCTTC. It is translated as CAWIRTGGYGYGYTF.

The count of this clone is one. One end of the junction does not line up with germline, which may come from a read error. The chain links TRBV7-7 to TRBJ2-5; the match to TRBD2 covers 13 bases. Germline CDR1 SSHAT, CDR2 FNYEAQ (reference sequence). The CDR3 contains 17 residues. The CDR3 reads CASSLVGLAGAGETQYF. CDR3 DNA sequence: TGTGCTAGCAGCTTAGTTGGACTAGCGGGAGCGGGAGAGACCCAGTACTTC.

CDR3 DNA: TGTGCCAGCAGCCCCGGGCTTTACAGGGGGCAGTACAATGAGCAGTTCTTC. Its translation is CASSPGLYRGQYNEQFF. This chain joins TRBV21-1 and TRBJ2-1; the table's D gene call, TRBD1, was not cross checked with the DNA. TRBV21-1 is marked as a pseudogene. This CDR3 spans 17 amino acids.

This clone was detected a few times. The rearrangement links TRBV10-3 to TRBJ2-1; 7 bases agree with TRBD2. This CDR3 is 15 amino acids long. The ends lost 11 bases at V and 4 bases at J; junction bases unmatched: 14. CDR1 is ENHRY, CDR2 SYGVKD, per germline. The chain's CDR3 is CAASLISGPYNEQFF. The CDR3 coding sequence is TGTGCCGCATCACTCATTAGCGGGCCGTACAATGAGCAGTTCTTC.

This clone was detected only a few times. The chain combines TRBV30 with TRBJ2-7; tentative D call: TRBD1 (5 bases). CDR1 and CDR2 (germline): GTSNPN, SVGIG (reference sequence). V shed 0 bases and J shed 3 bases, with 24 bases lying between them. The CDR3 consists of 18 residues. The chain's CDR3 is CAWSVHPSGHGNFYEQYF. The CDR3 bases are TGTGCCTGGAGTGTACACCCTTCAGGACATGGGAACTTCTACGAGCAGTACTTC.

This chain uses TRBV2 with TRBJ2-2; D gene unclear. The CDR3 consists of 14 residues. V lost 10 bases and J lost 4, with 16 bases in between. Germline V CDR1 and CDR2: SNHLY, FYNNEI. CDR3 amino acids: CAIEARGSTGELFF. CDR3 nucleotides: TGTGCCATCGAGGCTAGAGGTTCCACCGGGGAGCTGTTTTTT.

This clone was seen once. This chain links TRBV30 with TRBJ2-7; perhaps TRBD1 as D (6 bases). The germline V gene has CDR1 GTSNPN and CDR2 SVGIG (reference sequence). V lost 5 bases and J lost 6, with 17 bases in between. This CDR3 is 13 amino acids long. The CDR3: CAWRRLVGGEQYF. Written as DNA, the CDR3 is TGTGCCTGGCGCCGGCTAGTAGGGGGCGAGCAGTACTTC.

This clone was found once. The CDR3 here is CASSVEGRGYQETQYF. The CDR3 bases are TGTGCCAGCAGCGTAGAAGGGAGAGGGTACCAAGAGACCCAGTACTTC. The chain links TRBV9 to TRBJ2-5; possible D gene TRBD2, 5 bases. The CDR3 contains 16 residues. Trimming pared 0 bases from V and 0 bases from J, leaving 12 bases between. The V gene's germline CDR1 is SGDLS and CDR2 YYNGEE.

The chain uses TRBV5-1 and TRBJ1-6, with 7 bases lining up with TRBD1. Unmatched junction bases numbered 11, after V lost 4 bases and J lost 10 bases. The CDR3 covers 15 residues. Germline loops: CDR1 SGHRS, CDR2 YFSETQ. In DNA, the CDR3 is TGCGCCAGCAGCGCGGAGGGGGCTTCTGGATCACCCCTCCACTTT. This translates into CASSAEGASGSPLHF.

The sample holds a few counts of this clone. This sequence joins TRBV19 and TRBJ1-1; D not resolved. CDR3 length: 14 residues. Trimming shortened V by 0 bases and J by 4 bases, and 9 bases separated the two germline ends. CDR1 is LNHDA, CDR2 SQIVND, per germline (reference sequence). In nucleotides, the CDR3 is TGTGCCAGTAGTATAGAGGGCTCGTTCACTGAAGCTTTCTTT. It is translated as CASSIEGSFTEAFF.

This chain joins TRBV19 and TRBJ2-3; 8 nucleotides match TRBD2. Germline CDR1 LNHDA, CDR2 SQIVND (reference sequence). This CDR3 has 15 amino acids. Trimming took 7 bases from V and 6 from J; bases not matched to a gene: 12. The CDR3 spells CASTQSGSRADTQYF. The DNA for the CDR3 is TGTGCCAGTACCCAAAGCGGGAGCCGGGCGGATACGCAGTATTTT.